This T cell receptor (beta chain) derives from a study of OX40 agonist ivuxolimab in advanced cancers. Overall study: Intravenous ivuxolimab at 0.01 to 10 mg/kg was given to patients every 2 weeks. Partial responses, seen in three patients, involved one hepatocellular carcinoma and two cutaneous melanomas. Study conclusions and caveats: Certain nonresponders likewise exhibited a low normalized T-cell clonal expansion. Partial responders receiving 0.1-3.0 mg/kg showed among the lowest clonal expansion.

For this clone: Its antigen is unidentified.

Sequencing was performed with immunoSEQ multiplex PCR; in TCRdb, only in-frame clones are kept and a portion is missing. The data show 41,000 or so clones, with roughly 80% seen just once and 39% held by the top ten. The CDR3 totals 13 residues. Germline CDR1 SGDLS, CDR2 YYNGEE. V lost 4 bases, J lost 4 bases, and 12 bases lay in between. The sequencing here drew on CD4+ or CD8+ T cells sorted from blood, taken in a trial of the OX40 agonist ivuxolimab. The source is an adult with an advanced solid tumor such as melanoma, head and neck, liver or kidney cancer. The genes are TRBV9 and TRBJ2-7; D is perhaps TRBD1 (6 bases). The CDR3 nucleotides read TGTGCCAGCAGCATAAGGGACAATTACGAGCAGTACTTC. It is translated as CASSIRDNYEQYF.